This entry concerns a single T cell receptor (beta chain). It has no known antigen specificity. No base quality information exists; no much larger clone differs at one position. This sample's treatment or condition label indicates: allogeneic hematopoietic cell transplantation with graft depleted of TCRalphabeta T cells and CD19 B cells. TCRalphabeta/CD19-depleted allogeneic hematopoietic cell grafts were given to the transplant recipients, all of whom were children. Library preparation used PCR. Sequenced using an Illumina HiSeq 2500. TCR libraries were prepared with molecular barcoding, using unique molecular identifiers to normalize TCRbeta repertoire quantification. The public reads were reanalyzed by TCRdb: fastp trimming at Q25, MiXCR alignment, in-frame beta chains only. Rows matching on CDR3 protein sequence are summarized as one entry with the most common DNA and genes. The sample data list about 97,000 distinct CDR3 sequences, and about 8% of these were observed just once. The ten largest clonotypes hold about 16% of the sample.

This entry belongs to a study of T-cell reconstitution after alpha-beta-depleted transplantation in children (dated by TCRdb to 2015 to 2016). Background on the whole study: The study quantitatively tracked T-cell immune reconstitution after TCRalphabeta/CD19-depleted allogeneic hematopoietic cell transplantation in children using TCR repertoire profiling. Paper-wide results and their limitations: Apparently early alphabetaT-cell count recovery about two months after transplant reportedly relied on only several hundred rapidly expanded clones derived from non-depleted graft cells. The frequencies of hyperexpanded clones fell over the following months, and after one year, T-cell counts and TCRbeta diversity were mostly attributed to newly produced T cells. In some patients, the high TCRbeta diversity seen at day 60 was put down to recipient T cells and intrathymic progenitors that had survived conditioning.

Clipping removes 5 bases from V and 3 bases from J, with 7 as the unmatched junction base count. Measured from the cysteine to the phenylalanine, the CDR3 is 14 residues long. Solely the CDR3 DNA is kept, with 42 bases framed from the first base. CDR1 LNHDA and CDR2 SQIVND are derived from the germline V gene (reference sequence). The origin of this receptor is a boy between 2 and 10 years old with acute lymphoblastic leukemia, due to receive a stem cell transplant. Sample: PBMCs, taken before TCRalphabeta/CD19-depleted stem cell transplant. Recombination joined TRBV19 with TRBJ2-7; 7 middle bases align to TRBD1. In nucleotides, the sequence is TGTGCCAGTAGTCTACAGGGGAGAGGCTACGAGCAGTACTTC. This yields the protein CASSLQGRGYEQYF. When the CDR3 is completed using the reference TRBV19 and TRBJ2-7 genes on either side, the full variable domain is DGGITQSPKYLFRKEGQNVTLSCEQNLNHDAMYWYRQDPGQGLRLIYYSQIVNDFQKGDIAEGYSVSREKKESFPLTVTSAQKNPTAFYLCASSLQGRGYEQYFGPGTRLTVT.